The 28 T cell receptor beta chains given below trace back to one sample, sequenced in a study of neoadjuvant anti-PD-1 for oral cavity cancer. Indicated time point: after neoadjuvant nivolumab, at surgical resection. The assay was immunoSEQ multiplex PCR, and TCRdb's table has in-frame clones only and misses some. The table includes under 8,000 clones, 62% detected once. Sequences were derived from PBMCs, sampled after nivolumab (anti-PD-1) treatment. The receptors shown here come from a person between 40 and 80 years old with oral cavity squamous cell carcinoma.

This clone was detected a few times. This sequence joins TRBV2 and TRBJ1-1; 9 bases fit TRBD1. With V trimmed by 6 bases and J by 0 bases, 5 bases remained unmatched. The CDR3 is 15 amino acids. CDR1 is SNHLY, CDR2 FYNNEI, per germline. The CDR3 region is CASRDRGYLNTEAFF. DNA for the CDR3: TGTGCCAGCAGGGACAGGGGTTATTTGAACACTGAAGCTTTCTTT.

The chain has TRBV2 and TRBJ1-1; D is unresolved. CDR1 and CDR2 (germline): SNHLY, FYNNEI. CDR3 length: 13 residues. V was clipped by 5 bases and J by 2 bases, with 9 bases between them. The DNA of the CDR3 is TGTGCCAGCAGTTCCCACAGAAACACTGAAGCTTTCTTT. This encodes CASSSHRNTEAFF.

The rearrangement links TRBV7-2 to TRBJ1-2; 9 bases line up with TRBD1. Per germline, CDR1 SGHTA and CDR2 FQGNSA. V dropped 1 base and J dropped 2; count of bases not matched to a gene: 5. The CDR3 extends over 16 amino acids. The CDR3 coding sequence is TGTGCCAGCAGCTTAGGGGTCGGGACAGGGAACTATGGCTACACCTTC. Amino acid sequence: CASSLGVGTGNYGYTF.

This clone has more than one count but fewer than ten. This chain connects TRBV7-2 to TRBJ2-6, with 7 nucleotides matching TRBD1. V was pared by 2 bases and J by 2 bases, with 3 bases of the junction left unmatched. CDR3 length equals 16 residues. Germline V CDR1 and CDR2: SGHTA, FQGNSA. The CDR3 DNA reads TGTGCCAGCAGCTTATTAGGGGGCGCTGGGGCCAACGTCCTGACTTTC. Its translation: CASSLLGGAGANVLTF.

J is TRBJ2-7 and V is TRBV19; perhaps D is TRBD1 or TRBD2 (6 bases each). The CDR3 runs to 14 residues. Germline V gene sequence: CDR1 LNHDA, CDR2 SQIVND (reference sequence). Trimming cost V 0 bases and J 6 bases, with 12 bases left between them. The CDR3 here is CASSIEGGSGEQYF. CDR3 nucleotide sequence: TGTGCCAGTAGTATAGAGGGGGGCTCGGGCGAGCAGTACTTC. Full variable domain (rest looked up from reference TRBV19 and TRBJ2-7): DGGITQSPKYLFRKEGQNVTLSCEQNLNHDAMYWYRQDPGQGLRLIYYSQIVNDFQKGDIAEGYSVSREKKESFPLTVTSAQKNPTAFYLCASSIEGGSGEQYFGPGTRLTVT.

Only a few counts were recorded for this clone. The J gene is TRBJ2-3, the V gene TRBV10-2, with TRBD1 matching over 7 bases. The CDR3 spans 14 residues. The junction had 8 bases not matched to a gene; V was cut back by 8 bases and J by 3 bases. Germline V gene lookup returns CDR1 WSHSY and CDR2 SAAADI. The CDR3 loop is CASLTGQATDTQYF. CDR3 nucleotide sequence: TGCGCCAGCTTAACCGGACAGGCGACAGATACGCAGTATTTT.

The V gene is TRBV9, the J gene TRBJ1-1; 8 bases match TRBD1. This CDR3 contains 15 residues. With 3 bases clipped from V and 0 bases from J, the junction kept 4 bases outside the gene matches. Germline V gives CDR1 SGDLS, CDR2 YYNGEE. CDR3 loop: CASSAAQGVNTEAFF. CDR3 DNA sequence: TGTGCCAGCAGCGCGGCACAGGGGGTGAACACTGAAGCTTTCTTT.

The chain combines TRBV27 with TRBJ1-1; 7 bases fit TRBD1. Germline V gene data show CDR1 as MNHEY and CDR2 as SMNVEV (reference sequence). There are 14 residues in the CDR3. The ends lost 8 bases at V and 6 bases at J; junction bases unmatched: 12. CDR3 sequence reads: CASRIAEGAAEAFF. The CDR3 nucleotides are TGTGCCAGCCGAATTGCCGAGGGGGCGGCTGAAGCTTTCTTT.

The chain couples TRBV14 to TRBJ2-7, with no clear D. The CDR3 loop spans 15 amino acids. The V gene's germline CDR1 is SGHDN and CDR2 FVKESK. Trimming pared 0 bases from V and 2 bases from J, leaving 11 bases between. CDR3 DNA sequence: TGTGCCAGCAGCCAAGATCGGACCTCAGCCTACGAGCAGTACTTC. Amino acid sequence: CASSQDRTSAYEQYF.

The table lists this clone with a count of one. The CDR3 spells CASSQDVVNSGYTF. The CDR3 nucleotides are TGTGCCAGCAGCCAAGATGTGGTTAACAGTGGCTACACCTTC. The chain combines TRBV4-2 with TRBJ1-2; no firm D call. The CDR3 is 14 amino acids. CDR1 is LGHNA, CDR2 YNFKEQ, per germline. V was pared by 0 bases and J by 7 bases, with 12 bases between.

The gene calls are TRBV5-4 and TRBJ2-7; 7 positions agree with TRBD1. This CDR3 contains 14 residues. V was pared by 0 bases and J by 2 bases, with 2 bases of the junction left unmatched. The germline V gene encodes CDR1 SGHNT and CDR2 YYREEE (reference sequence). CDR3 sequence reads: CASSLDRGTYEQYF. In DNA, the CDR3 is TGTGCCAGCAGCTTGGACAGGGGCACCTACGAGCAGTACTTC.

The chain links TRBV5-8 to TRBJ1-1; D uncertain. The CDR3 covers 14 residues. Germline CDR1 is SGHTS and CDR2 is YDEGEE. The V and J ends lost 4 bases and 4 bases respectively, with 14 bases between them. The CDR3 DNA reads TGTGCCAGCAGCCTACGGGGTCATGGCACTGAAGCTTTCTTT. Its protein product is CASSLRGHGTEAFF. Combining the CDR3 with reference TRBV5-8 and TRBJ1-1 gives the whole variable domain EAGVTQSPTHLIKTRGQQATLRCSPISGHTSVYWYQQALGLGLQFLLWYDEGEERNRGNFPPRFSGRQFPNYSSELNVNALELEDSALYLCASSLRGHGTEAFFGQGTRLTVV.

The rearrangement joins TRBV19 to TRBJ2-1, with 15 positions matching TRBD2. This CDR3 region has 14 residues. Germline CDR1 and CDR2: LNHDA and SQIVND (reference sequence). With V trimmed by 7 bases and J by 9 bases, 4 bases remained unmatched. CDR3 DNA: TGTGCCAGTACTCGGACTAGCGGGGGGGGTGAGCAGTTCTTC. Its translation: CASTRTSGGGEQFF.

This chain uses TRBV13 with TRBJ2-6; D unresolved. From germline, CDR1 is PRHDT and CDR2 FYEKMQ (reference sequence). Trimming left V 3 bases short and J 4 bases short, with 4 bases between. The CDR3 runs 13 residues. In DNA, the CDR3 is TGTGCCAGCAGCTTCCCGGGGGCCAACGTCCTGACTTTC. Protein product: CASSFPGANVLTF.

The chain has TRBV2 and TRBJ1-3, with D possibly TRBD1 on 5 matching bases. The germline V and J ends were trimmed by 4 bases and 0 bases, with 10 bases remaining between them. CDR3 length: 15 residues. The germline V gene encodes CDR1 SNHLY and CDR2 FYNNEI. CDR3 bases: TGTGCCAGCAGTGCGACAGCCTCCTCTGGAAACACCATATATTTT. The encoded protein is CASSATASSGNTIYF.

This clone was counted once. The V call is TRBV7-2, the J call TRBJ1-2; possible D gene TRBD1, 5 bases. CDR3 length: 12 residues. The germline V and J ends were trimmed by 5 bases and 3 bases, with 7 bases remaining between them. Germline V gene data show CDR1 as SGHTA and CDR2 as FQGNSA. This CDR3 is CASSQGDYGYTF. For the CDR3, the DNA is TGTGCCAGCAGCCAAGGGGACTATGGCTACACCTTC.

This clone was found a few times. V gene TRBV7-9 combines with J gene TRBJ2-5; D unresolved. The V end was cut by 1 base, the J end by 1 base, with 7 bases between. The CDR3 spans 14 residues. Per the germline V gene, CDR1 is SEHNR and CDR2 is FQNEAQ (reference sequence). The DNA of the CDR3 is TGTGCCAGCAGCTTAGGCTCCAGCCAAGAGACCCAGTACTTC. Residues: CASSLGSSQETQYF.

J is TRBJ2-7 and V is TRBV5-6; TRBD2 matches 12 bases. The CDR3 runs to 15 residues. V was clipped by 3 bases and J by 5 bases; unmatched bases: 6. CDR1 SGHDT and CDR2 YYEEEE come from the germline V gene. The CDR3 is CASSSLAGGPHEQYF. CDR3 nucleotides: TGTGCCAGCAGCTCCCTAGCGGGGGGGCCCCACGAGCAGTACTTC.

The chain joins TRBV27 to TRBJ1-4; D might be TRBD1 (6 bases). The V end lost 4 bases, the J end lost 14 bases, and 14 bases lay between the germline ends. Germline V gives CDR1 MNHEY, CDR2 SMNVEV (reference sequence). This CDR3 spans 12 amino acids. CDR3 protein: CASSSRRGNLFF. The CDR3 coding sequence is TGTGCCAGCAGTTCACGGAGGGGGAACCTGTTTTTT.

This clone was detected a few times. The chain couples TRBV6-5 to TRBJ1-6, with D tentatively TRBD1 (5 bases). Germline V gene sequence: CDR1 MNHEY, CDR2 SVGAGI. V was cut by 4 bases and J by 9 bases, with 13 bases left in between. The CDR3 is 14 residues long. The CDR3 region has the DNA TGTGCCAGCAGTTCGCAGGGAGGTGGTTCACCCCTCCACTTT. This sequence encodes CASSSQGGGSPLHF.

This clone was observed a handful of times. CDR3 DNA: TGTGCCAGCAGCCCTCGGGCTAGCGGAATCCACTACGAGCAGTACTTC. Protein sequence: CASSPRASGIHYEQYF. The V call is TRBV9, the J call TRBJ2-7; 7 bases match TRBD2. Germline loops: CDR1 SGDLS, CDR2 YYNGEE. The CDR3 is 16 amino acids. V trimming: 4 bases; J trimming: 3 bases; junction bases outside the gene matches: 13.

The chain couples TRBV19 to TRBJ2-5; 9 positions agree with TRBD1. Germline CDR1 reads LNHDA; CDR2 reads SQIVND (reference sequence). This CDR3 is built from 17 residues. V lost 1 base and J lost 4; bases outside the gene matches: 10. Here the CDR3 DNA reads TGTGCCAGTAGTATAGGTTACCGGGACAGGGAAGGAGAGACCCAGTACTTC. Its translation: CASSIGYRDREGETQYF.

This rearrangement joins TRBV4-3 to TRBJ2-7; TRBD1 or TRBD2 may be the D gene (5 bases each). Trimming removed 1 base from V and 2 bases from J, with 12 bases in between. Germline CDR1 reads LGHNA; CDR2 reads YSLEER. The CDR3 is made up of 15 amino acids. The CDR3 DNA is TGCGCCAGCAGCCAAGTAAGGGGACCGGCCTACGAGCAGTACTTC. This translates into CASSQVRGPAYEQYF.

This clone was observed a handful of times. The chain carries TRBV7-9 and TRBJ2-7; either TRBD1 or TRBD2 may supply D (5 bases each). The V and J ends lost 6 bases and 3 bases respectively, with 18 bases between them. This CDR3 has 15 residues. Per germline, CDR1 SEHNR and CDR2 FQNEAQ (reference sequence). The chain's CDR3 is CASSSEGSPLYEQYF. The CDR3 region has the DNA TGTGCCAGCAGTTCTGAGGGGTCCCCCCTCTACGAGCAGTACTTC.

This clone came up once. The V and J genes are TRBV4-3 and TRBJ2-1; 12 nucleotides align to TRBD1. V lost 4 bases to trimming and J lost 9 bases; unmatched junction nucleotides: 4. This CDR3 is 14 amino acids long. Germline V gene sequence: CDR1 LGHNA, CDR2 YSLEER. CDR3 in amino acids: CASSPGQGASEQFF. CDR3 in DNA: TGCGCCAGCAGCCCGGGACAGGGGGCTAGTGAGCAGTTCTTC.

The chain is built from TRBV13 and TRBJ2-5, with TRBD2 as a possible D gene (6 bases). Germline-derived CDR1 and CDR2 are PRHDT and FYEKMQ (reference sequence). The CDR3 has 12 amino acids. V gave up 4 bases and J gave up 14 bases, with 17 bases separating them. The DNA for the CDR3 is TGTGCCAGCAGCTACCGGGACTCTCACCTCTACTTC. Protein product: CASSYRDSHLYF.

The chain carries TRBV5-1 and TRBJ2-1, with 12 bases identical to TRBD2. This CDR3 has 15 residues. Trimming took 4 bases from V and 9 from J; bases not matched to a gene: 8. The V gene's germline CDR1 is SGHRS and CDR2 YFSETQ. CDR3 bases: TGCGCCAGCAGCCCGCTAGCGGGGGGGCTTGGTGAGCAGTTCTTC. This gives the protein CASSPLAGGLGEQFF.

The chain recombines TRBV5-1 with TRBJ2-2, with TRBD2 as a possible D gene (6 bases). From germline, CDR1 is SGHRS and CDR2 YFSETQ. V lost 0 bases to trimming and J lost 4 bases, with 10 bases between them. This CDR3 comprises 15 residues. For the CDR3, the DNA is TGCGCCAGCAGCTTGGGCGCGGGGTCCACCGGGGAGCTGTTTTTT. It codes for CASSLGAGSTGELFF. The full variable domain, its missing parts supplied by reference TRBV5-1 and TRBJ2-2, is KAGVTQTPRYLIKTRGQQVTLSCSPISGHRSVSWYQQTPGQGLQFLFEYFSETQRNKGNFPGRFSGRQFSNSRSEMNVSTLELGDSALYLCASSLGAGSTGELFFGEGSRLTVL.